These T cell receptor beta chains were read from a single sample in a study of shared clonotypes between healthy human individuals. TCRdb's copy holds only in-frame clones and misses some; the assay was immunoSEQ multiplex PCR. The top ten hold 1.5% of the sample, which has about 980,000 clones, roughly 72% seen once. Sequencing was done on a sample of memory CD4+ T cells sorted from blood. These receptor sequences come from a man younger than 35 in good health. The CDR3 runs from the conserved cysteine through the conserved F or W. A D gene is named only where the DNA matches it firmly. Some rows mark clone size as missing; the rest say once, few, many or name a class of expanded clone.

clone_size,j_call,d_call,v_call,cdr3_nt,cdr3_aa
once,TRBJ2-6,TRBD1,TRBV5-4,TGTGCCAGCAGAAGGAGGGGACAGGGAGCCGCTGGGGCCAACGTCCTGACTTTC,CASRRRGQGAAGANVLTF
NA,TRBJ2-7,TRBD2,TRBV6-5,TGTGCCAGCAGTCGTCCGGGGAGGGTCAACCACGAGCAGTACTTC,CASSRPGRVNHEQYF
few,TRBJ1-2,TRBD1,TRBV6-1,TGTGCCAGCAGTGAAGGGGGGACAGCCTATGGCTACACCTTC,CASSEGGTAYGYTF
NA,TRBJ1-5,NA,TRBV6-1,TGTGCCAGCAGTGACTACGCCAATCAGCCCCAGCATTTT,CASSDYANQPQHF
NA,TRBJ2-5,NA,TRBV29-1,TGCAGCGTTGCCAGGGGGGGAGAGACCCAGTACTTC,CSVARGGETQYF
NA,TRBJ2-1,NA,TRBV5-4,TGTGCCAGCAGCTTGGGTCGAGGCTGGTACAATGAGCAGTTCTTC,CASSLGRGWYNEQFF
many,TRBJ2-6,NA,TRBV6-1,TGTGCCACTTCTAACTCTGGGGCCAACGTCCTGACTTTC,CATSNSGANVLTF
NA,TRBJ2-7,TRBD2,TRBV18,TGTGCCAGCTCACCATTGGCGGGGGACTTTAGCTCCTACGAGCAGTACTTC,CASSPLAGDFSSYEQYF
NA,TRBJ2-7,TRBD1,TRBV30,TGTGCCTGGAGTCCCGGGACAGGGAGGATCTACGAGCAGTACTTC,CAWSPGTGRIYEQYF
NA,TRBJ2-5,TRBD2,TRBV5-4,TGTGCCAGCAGGTTGGGAGGCGGGAGTGAGACCCAGTACTTC,CASRLGGGSETQYF
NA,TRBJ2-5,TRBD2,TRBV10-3,TGTGCCATCAGTGAGTCCGGCCAGCGGGGGGGAGAGACCCAGTACTTC,CAISESGQRGGETQYF
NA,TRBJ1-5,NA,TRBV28,TGTGCCAGCACCTTCTCCCTAAAGGAGGGCAATCAGCCCCAGCATTTT,CASTFSLKEGNQPQHF
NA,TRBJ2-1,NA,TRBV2,TGTGCCACCGCGACCCTGAAGAATGAGCAGTTCTTC,CATATLKNEQFF
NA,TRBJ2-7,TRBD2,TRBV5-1,TGCGCCAGCAGCTTGGGGGCTAGCGGAGCCGAGCAGTACTTC,CASSLGASGAEQYF
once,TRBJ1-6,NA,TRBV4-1,TGCGCCAGCAGCCAAGAGGGGACGGCCTCCTCACCCCTCCACTTT,CASSQEGTASSPLHF
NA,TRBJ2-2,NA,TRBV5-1,TGCGCCAGCTCACTTCAAGGTATCAGCACCGGGGAGCTGTTTTTT,CASSLQGISTGELFF
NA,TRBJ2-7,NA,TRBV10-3,TGTGCCATCACATCCGAGAGCTACTACGAGCAGTACTTC,CAITSESYYEQYF
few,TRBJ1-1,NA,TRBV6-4,TGTGCCAGCAGTGACCCGGACCGAGGGAACACTGAAGCTTTCTTT,CASSDPDRGNTEAFF
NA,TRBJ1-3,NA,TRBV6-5,TGTGCCAGCAGTTACGGGGGTTTCTCTGGAAACACCATATATTTT,CASSYGGFSGNTIYF
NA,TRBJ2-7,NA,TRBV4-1,TGCGCCAGCAGCCAAGCCATTAGTTTGGACTACGAGCAGTACTTC,CASSQAISLDYEQYF
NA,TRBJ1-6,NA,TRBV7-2,TGTGCCAGCAGCTTAGGGGGACTCAATAATTCACCCCTCCACTTT,CASSLGGLNNSPLHF
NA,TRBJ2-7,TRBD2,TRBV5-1,TGCGCCAGCAGCTTCCTCCCGACTAGCGGTGTTAGTCATTTCGAGCAGTACTTC,CASSFLPTSGVSHFEQYF
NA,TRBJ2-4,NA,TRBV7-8,TGTGCCAGCAGCCAGGACGTGGGGCTAAACATTCAGTACTTC,CASSQDVGLNIQYF
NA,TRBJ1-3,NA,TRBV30,TGTGCCTGGAGTCCGACAGTAGTGCGAAACACCATATATTTT,CAWSPTVVRNTIYF
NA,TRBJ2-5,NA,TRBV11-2,TGTGCCAGCAGCTTAAATCAGGCGCAAGAGACCCAGTACTTC,CASSLNQAQETQYF
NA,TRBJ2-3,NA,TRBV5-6,TGTGCCAGCAGCAACGTCCTGGGAGCAGATACGCAGTATTTT,CASSNVLGADTQYF
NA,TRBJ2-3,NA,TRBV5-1,TGCGCCAGCAGCTTGTCCAGTGGTGAAGGGACGCAGTATTTT,CASSLSSGEGTQYF
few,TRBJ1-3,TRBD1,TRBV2,TGTGCCAGCAGTGAGAGACAGGGAAGTGGAAACACCATATATTTT,CASSERQGSGNTIYF